The T cell receptor (beta chain) described here comes from a study of radiotherapy plus CTLA-4 blockade in lung cancer. Study summary: Across the patients, objective responses occurred in under 20%, and disease control in approximately 30%.

With regard to this clone: Its antigen is unidentified.

V lost 1 base to trimming and J lost 0 bases, with 10 bases between them. The CDR3 loop spans 15 amino acids. The germline CDR1 and CDR2 sequences are SGHKS and YYEKEE (reference sequence). The table came from immunoSEQ multiplex PCR; TCRdb's copy has only in-frame clones and leaves some out. The sample carries about 80,000 clones, 60% to 85% recorded once. Study-level results: Researchers report tumor-derived TCR clones expanding in blood after radiotherapy plus ipilimumab. Together with interferon-beta, which increased in serum after radiation, early dynamic changes in blood T cell clones were reportedly the best predictors of response.

The chain joins TRBV5-5 to TRBJ1-2; D remains ambiguous. This sequence originates from a human donor with non-small cell lung cancer whose response to radiotherapy plus ipilimumab could not be evaluated. Some clones in this sample may be carry-over from other donors' samples. The sequencing used peripheral blood, collected from a patient treated with radiotherapy plus ipilimumab. The CDR3 reads CASSLIGVPNYGYTF. CDR3 nucleotide sequence: TGTGCCAGCAGCTTGATCGGGGTCCCTAACTATGGCTACACCTTC.